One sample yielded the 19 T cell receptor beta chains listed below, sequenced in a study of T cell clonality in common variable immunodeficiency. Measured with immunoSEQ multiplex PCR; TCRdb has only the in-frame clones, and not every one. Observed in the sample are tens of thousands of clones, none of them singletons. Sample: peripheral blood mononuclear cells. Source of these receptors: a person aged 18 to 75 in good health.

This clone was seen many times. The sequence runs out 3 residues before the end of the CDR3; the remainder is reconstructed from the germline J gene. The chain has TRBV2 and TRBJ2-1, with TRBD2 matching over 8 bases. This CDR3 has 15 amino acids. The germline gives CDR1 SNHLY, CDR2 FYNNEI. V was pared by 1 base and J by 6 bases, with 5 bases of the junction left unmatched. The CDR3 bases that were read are TGTGCCAGCAGTGAAGGGGGGACTAGAGGCAATGAG. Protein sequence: CASSEGGTRGNE. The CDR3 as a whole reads CASSEGGTRGNEQFF.

This CDR3 is CSARDTGVVNQPQHF. Partial CDR3 DNA: TGCAGTGCTAGAGATACGGGGGTAGTAAATCAGCCC. V and J are TRBV20-1 and TRBJ1-5, with D perhaps TRBD1 (5 bases). The CDR3 goes on 3 residues after the read ends, and that part is filled in from the germline J gene. Germline CDR1 and CDR2: DFQATT and SNEGSKA (reference sequence). The CDR3 contains 15 residues. V was cut by 0 bases and J by 4 bases, with 13 bases left in between.

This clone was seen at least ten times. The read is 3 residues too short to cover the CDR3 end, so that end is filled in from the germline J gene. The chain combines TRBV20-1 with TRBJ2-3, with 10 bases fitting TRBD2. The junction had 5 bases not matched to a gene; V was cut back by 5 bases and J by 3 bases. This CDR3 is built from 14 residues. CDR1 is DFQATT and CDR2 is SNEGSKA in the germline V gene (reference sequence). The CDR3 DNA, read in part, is TGCAGTGCTCGAGGAGCGGGAGGGACAGATACG. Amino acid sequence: CSARGAGGTDT. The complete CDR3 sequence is CSARGAGGTDTQYF.

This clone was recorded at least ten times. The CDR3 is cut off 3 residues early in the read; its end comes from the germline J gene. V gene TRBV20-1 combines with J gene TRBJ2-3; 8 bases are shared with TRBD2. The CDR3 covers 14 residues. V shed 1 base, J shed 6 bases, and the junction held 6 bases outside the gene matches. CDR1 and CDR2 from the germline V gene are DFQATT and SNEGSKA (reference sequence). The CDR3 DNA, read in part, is TGCAGTGCTAGAGCAGCGGGAGACGGTGATACG. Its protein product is CSARAAGDGDT. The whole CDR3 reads CSARAAGDGDTQYF.

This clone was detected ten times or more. This CDR3 reads CASSEQNEKLFF. CDR3 DNA (partial): TGTGCCAGCAGTGAACAGAATGAAAAA. The chain recombines TRBV6-1 with TRBJ1-4; D is uncertain. The read gets to within 3 residues of the CDR3 end, and the germline J gene fills in the rest. V was shortened by 2 bases and J by 5 bases, with 3 bases between the two germline ends. The CDR3 is 12 amino acids. Germline V gene sequence: CDR1 MNHNS, CDR2 SASEGT.

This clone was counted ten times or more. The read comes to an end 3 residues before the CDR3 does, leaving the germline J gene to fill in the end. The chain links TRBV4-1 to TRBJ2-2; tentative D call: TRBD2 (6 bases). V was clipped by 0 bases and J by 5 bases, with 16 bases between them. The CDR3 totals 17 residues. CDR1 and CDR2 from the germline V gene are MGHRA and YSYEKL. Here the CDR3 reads CASSQDNGGAGTGELFF. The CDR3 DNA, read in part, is TGCGCCAGCAGCCAAGATAACGGGGGAGCCGGGACCGGGGAG.

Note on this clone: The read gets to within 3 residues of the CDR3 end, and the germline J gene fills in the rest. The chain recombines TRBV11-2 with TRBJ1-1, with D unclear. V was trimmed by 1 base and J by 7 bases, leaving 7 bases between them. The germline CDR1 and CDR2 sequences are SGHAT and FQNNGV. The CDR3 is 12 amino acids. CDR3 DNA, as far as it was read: TGTGCCAGCAGCTTAGGGGCAGGTGAA. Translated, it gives CASSLGAGE. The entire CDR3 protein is CASSLGAGEAFF.

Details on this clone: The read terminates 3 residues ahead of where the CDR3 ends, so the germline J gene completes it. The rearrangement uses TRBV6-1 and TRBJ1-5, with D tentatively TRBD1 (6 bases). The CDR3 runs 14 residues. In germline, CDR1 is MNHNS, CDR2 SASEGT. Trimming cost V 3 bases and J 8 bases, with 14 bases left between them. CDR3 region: CASSDRGLREPQHF. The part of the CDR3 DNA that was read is TGTGCCAGCAGTGACAGGGGTCTAAGGGAGCCC.

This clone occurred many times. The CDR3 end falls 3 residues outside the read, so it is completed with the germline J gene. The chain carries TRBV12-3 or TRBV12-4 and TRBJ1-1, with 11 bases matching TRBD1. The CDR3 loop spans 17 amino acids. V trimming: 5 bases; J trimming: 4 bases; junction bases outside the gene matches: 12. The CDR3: CASSPGQGALWGTEAFF. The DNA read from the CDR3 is TGTGCCAGCAGTCCCGGACAGGGGGCCTTATGGGGCACTGAA.

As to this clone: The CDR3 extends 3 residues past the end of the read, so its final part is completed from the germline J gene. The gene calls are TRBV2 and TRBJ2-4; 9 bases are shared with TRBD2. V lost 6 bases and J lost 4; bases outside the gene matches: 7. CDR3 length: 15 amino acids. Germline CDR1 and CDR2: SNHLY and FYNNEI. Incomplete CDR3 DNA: TGTGCCAGCAGCGACAGCGGGGGGAGGAAAAACATT. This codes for CASSDSGGRKNI. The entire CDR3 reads CASSDSGGRKNIQYF.

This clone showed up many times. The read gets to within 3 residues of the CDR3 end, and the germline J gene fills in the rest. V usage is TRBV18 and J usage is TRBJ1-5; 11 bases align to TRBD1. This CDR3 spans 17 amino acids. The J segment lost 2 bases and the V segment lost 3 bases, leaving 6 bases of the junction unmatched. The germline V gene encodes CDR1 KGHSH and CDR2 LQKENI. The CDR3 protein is CASSPTPGQGGNQPQHF. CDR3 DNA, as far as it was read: TGTGCCAGCTCACCTACGCCGGGACAGGGGGGCAATCAGCCC.

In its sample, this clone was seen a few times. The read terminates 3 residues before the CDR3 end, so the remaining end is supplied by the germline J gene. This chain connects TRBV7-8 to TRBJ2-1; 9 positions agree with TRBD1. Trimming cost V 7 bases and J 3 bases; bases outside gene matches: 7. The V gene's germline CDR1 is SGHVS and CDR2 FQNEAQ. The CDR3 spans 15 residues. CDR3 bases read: TGTGCCAGCAAGGAACAGGGGGCTAACTACAATGAG. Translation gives CASKEQGANYNE. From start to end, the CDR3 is CASKEQGANYNEQFF.

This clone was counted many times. Incomplete CDR3 DNA: TGTGCCAGCAGCTTGACTAGCGTCCCGGCCAATGAG. Residues: CASSLTSVPANE. The whole CDR3 region reads CASSLTSVPANEQFF. This chain links TRBV7-2 with TRBJ2-1; 8 bases line up with TRBD2. The read finishes 3 residues shy of the CDR3 end, and the germline J gene is used to complete it. J was trimmed by 6 bases and V by 3 bases; bases with no gene match: 7. The germline CDR1 and CDR2 sequences are SGHTA and FQGNSA. The CDR3 totals 15 residues.

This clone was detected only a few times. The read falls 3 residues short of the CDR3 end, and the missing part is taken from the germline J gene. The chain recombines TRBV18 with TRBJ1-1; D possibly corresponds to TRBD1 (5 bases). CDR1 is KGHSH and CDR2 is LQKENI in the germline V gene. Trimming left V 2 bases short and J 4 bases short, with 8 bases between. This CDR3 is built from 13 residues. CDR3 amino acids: CASSPRGPTEAFF. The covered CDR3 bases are TGTGCCAGCTCACCAAGGGGTCCCACTGAA.

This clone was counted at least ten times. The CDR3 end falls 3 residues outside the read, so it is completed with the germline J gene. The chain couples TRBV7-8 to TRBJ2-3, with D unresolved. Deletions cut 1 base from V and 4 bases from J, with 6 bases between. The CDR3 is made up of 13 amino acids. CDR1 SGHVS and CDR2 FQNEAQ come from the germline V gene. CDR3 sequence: CASSLGLSDTQYF. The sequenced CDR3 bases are TGTGCCAGCAGCTTAGGACTGTCAGATACG.

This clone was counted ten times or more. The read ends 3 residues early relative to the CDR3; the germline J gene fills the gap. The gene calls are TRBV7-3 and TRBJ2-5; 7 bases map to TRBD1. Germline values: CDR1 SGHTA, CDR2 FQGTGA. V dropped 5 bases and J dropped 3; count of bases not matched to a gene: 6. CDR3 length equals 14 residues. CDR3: CASSPLGQKETQYF. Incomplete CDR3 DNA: TGTGCCAGCAGCCCACTGGGACAGAAAGAGACC.

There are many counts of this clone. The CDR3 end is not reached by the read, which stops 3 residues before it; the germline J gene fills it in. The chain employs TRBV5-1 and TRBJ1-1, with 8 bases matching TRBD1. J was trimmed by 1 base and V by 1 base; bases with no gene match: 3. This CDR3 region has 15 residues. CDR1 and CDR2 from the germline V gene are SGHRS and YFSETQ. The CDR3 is CASSLRQGANTEAFF. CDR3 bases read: TGCGCCAGCAGCTTGAGGCAGGGGGCGAACACTGAA.

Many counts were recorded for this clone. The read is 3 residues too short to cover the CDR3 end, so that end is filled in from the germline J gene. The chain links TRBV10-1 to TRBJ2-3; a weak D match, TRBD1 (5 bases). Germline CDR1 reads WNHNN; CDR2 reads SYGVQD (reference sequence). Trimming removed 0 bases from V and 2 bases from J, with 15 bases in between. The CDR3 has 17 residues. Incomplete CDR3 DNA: TGCGCCAGCAGTGAGTCTGGGGCAGGGATTTTCACAGATACG. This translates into CASSESGAGIFTDT. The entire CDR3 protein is CASSESGAGIFTDTQYF.

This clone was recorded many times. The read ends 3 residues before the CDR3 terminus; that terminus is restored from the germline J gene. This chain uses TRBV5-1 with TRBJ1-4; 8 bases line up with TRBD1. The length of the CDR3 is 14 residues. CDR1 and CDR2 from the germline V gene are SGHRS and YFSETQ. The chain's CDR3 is CASRLGQGVDKLFF. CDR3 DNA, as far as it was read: TGCGCCAGCCGCCTCGGACAGGGTGTTGATAAA.